Shown below are 27 T cell receptor beta chains from a single sample sequenced in a study of cytomegalovirus exposure and HLA in healthy donors. Both 60 Vbeta primers and 13 Jbeta primers went into the PCR. This table comes from immunoSEQ multiplex PCR, and its TCRdb copy is limited to in-frame clones, with some not included. The sample records roughly 120,000 clones, approximately 69% being singletons. The sample comprised PBMCs. The receptors come from a middle-aged man in good health and CMV-seropositive.

This clone was found a few times. The chain recombines TRBV28 with TRBJ1-5; 8 nucleotides agree with TRBD1. The V segment lost 5 bases and the J segment 0 bases; nucleotides outside the gene matches: 9. Germline values: CDR1 MDHEN, CDR2 SYDVKM. The CDR3 runs 17 residues. CDR3 protein: CASSLGQGPTSNQPQHF. CDR3 in DNA: TGTGCCAGCAGTCTAGGACAGGGACCTACTAGCAATCAGCCCCAGCATTTT.

The chain uses TRBV4-1 and TRBJ2-3, with D perhaps matching TRBD1 (6 bases). Germline CDR1 and CDR2: MGHRA and YSYEKL. This CDR3 comprises 14 residues. V lost 3 bases to trimming and J lost 3 bases, with 10 bases between them. CDR3 coding DNA: TGCGCCAGCAGCCAGATAACAGGGACAGATACGCAGTATTTT. This gives the protein CASSQITGTDTQYF.

This clone has only a few counts. The chain employs TRBV28 and TRBJ1-2; 11 nucleotides line up with TRBD1. The CDR3 loop spans 15 amino acids. The J segment lost 8 bases and the V segment lost 3 bases, leaving 8 bases of the junction unmatched. CDR1 is MDHEN and CDR2 is SYDVKM in the germline V gene. The CDR3 sequence is CASSFPDRGPVGYTF. CDR3 DNA: TGTGCCAGCAGTTTCCCGGACAGGGGGCCTGTAGGCTACACCTTC.

This chain connects TRBV10-3 to TRBJ1-1; D perhaps matches TRBD1 (6 bases). Trimming removed 2 bases from V and 7 bases from J, with 17 bases in between. Germline CDR1 reads ENHRY; CDR2 reads SYGVKD. This CDR3 has 15 residues. The CDR3 protein is CAISEPPSGRGEAFF. The CDR3 DNA is TGTGCCATCAGTGAGCCCCCATCGGGCAGGGGTGAAGCTTTCTTT.

V gene TRBV5-1 combines with J gene TRBJ1-5; 8 nucleotides align to TRBD1. The CDR3 loop spans 14 amino acids. V lost 4 bases, J lost 7 bases, and 7 bases stayed unmatched. The germline V gene encodes CDR1 SGHRS and CDR2 YFSETQ. The chain's CDR3 is CASSPDRADQPQHF. As DNA, the CDR3 is TGCGCCAGCAGCCCGGACAGGGCGGACCAGCCCCAGCATTTT.

This rearrangement joins TRBV25-1 to TRBJ2-2, with 7 bases fitting TRBD1. Germline values: CDR1 MGHDK, CDR2 SYGVNS. The CDR3 runs to 14 residues. V lost 6 bases and J lost 6; bases outside the gene matches: 7. The CDR3 DNA reads as TGTGCCAGCAGAGACCTCACAGGGGCCGGGGAGCTGTTTTTT. This translates into CASRDLTGAGELFF.

This chain joins TRBV6-1 and TRBJ1-2; D is uncertain. The CDR3 is 10 residues long. Per the germline V gene, CDR1 is MNHNS and CDR2 is SASEGT. The germline V and J ends were trimmed by 5 bases and 7 bases, with 5 bases remaining between them. The CDR3 sequence is CASSSCGYTF. The CDR3 DNA follows: TGTGCCAGCAGTTCCTGTGGCTACACCTTC.

The CDR3 DNA reads as TGTGCCAGCAGTAACAGGGGTGGGCCCTACGAGCAGTACTTC. It is translated as CASSNRGGPYEQYF. This chain connects TRBV2 to TRBJ2-7, with 7 nucleotides matching TRBD1. The ends lost 5 bases at V and 2 bases at J; junction bases unmatched: 6. CDR1 and CDR2 (germline): SNHLY, FYNNEI. This CDR3 region has 14 residues.

This sequence joins TRBV5-1 and TRBJ1-2, with D maybe TRBD1 (6 bases). The germline gives CDR1 SGHRS, CDR2 YFSETQ. V lost 4 bases to trimming and J lost 6 bases, with 16 bases between them. This CDR3 is built from 14 residues. The CDR3 bases are TGCGCCAGCAGCCCCCAGGGGTTTCGGAATGGCTACACCTTC. Translated, it gives CASSPQGFRNGYTF. Drawing the rest from reference TRBV5-1 and TRBJ1-2, the complete variable domain is KAGVTQTPRYLIKTRGQQVTLSCSPISGHRSVSWYQQTPGQGLQFLFEYFSETQRNKGNFPGRFSGRQFSNSRSEMNVSTLELGDSALYLCASSPQGFRNGYTFGSGTRLTVV.

The rearrangement uses TRBV29-1 and TRBJ1-1; D call uncertain. The CDR3 extends over 16 amino acids. Between the trimmed V and J ends, which lost 0 bases and 1 base, there was a span of 15 bases. Germline V gene lookup returns CDR1 SQVTM and CDR2 ANQGSEA. The CDR3: CSVEDLRREGNTEAFF. The DNA of the CDR3 is TGCAGCGTTGAAGATCTTCGGAGGGAAGGGAACACTGAAGCTTTCTTT.

V gene TRBV6-6 combines with J gene TRBJ2-1; tentative D call: TRBD2 (6 bases). Germline V gene data show CDR1 as MNHNY and CDR2 as SVGAGI (reference sequence). V dropped 2 bases and J dropped 9 bases, with 20 bases sitting between them. CDR3 length: 16 residues. The CDR3 loop reads CASSYIAGGGRGEQFF. CDR3 coding DNA: TGTGCCAGCAGTTACATCGCCGGGGGAGGTCGAGGTGAGCAGTTCTTC.

V is TRBV27 and J is TRBJ1-1; 7 positions agree with TRBD1. In germline, CDR1 is MNHEY, CDR2 SMNVEV (reference sequence). Unmatched junction bases numbered 2, after V lost 3 bases and J lost 1 base. The CDR3 runs to 14 residues. DNA for the CDR3: TGTGCCAGCAGTTTTGGGGACAGGAACACTGAAGCTTTCTTT. It is translated as CASSFGDRNTEAFF.

The chain carries TRBV30 and TRBJ2-7; 7 nucleotides agree with TRBD2. Per the germline V gene, CDR1 is GTSNPN and CDR2 is SVGIG (reference sequence). The CDR3 sequence is 15 residues long. V lost 3 bases and J lost 3; bases outside the gene matches: 11. The CDR3 sequence: CAWSPLGGTDYEQYF. In DNA, the CDR3 is TGTGCCTGGAGCCCTCTCGGGGGGACCGACTACGAGCAGTACTTC.

This chain joins TRBV28 and TRBJ2-1; 14 bases are shared with TRBD2. The CDR3 spans 15 residues. CDR1 is MDHEN, CDR2 SYDVKM, per germline. After removal of 5 bases from V and 12 bases from J, the junction contained 9 bases not matched to a gene. CDR3 loop: CASSGGTSGRNWQFF. The CDR3 nucleotides read TGTGCCAGCAGTGGAGGGACTAGCGGGAGAAATTGGCAGTTCTTC.

This clone was detected only a few times. The J gene is TRBJ2-2, the V gene TRBV7-9; 12 nucleotides agree with TRBD2. V trimming: 4 bases; J trimming: 7 bases; junction bases outside the gene matches: 7. Germline CDR1 is SEHNR and CDR2 is FQNEAQ (reference sequence). The CDR3 is 16 residues long. The CDR3 loop is CASSWGLAGRSGELFF. CDR3 coding DNA: TGTGCCAGCAGCTGGGGACTAGCGGGTAGGAGCGGGGAGCTGTTTTTT.

This clone was observed a few times. The rearrangement uses TRBV18 and TRBJ1-1, with a tentative D call TRBD1 (5 bases). Germline V CDR1 and CDR2: KGHSH, LQKENI. This CDR3 comprises 13 residues. The V end was cut by 4 bases, the J end by 3 bases, with 9 bases between. CDR3: CASSLGGDTEAFF. In DNA form, the CDR3 reads TGTGCCAGCTCACTGGGGGGGGACACTGAAGCTTTCTTT.

The J gene is TRBJ2-1, the V gene TRBV11-2, with 8 bases aligning to TRBD2. Trimming took 4 bases from V and 8 from J; bases not matched to a gene: 19. CDR1 is SGHAT and CDR2 is FQNNGV in the germline V gene. The CDR3 consists of 18 residues. CDR3 loop: CASSSGLARVIMEDEQFF. The CDR3 nucleotides read TGTGCCAGCAGCTCCGGACTAGCTCGGGTAATTATGGAGGATGAGCAGTTCTTC.

This clone has more than one count but fewer than ten. This chain joins TRBV19 and TRBJ2-5; possible D gene TRBD2, 6 bases. The V end lost 6 bases, the J end lost 4 bases, and 15 bases lay between the germline ends. Germline V gives CDR1 LNHDA, CDR2 SQIVND (reference sequence). The CDR3 consists of 14 residues. The CDR3 DNA reads TGTGCCAGTAGCCCTGAGAGGGACTCAGAGACCCAGTACTTC. Its protein is CASSPERDSETQYF. The full variable domain, its missing parts supplied by reference TRBV19 and TRBJ2-5, is DGGITQSPKYLFRKEGQNVTLSCEQNLNHDAMYWYRQDPGQGLRLIYYSQIVNDFQKGDIAEGYSVSREKKESFPLTVTSAQKNPTAFYLCASSPERDSETQYFGPGTRLLVL.

The genes are TRBV7-9 and TRBJ2-1; 10 bases align to TRBD2. This CDR3 comprises 15 residues. The V segment lost 3 bases and the J segment 5 bases; nucleotides outside the gene matches: 4. Germline values: CDR1 SEHNR, CDR2 FQNEAQ (reference sequence). CDR3 amino acids: CASSFSGRKNNEQFF. The CDR3 region has the DNA TGTGCCAGCAGCTTTAGCGGGAGGAAGAACAATGAGCAGTTCTTC.

J is TRBJ1-1 and V is TRBV5-1; tentatively, D is TRBD1 (6 bases). The CDR3 is 15 amino acids. CDR1 is SGHRS, CDR2 YFSETQ, per germline. Between the trimmed V and J ends, which lost 4 bases and 7 bases, there was a span of 20 bases. The CDR3 region has the DNA TGCGCCAGCAGCCACCTCTCCGGGACATCTAGTGAAGCTTTCTTT. The encoded protein is CASSHLSGTSSEAFF.

Notes on this clone: Other DNA sequences in the same sample also yield this CDR3. V and J are TRBV2 and TRBJ1-5; no reliable D call. From germline, CDR1 is SNHLY and CDR2 FYNNEI. Trimming took off 5 bases at V and 9 bases at J, with 11 bases between the two ends. The CDR3 covers 12 residues. CDR3 DNA sequence: TGTGCCAGCAGTCCAAAGGAGAGGCCCCAGCATTTT. Translation gives CASSPKERPQHF.

This rearrangement joins TRBV5-6 to TRBJ1-2; tentatively, D is TRBD1 (5 bases). The germline V gene encodes CDR1 SGHDT and CDR2 YYEEEE. The CDR3 has 11 amino acids. V was trimmed by 2 bases and J by 6 bases, leaving 5 bases between them. CDR3 sequence reads: CASSFRDGYTF. The CDR3 region has the DNA TGTGCCAGCAGCTTCAGGGATGGCTACACCTTC.

The chain employs TRBV6-1 and TRBJ2-5; no reliable D call. V lost 4 bases, J lost 5 bases, and 11 bases lay in between. CDR1 and CDR2 (germline): MNHNS, SASEGT. The CDR3 is 13 amino acids. CDR3 nucleotides: TGTGCCAGCAGTGTAGATTTTTCGGAGACCCAGTACTTC. Translated, it gives CASSVDFSETQYF.

The chain employs TRBV11-2 and TRBJ2-2; maybe TRBD1 (6 bases). V dropped 1 base and J dropped 6 bases, with 9 bases sitting between them. Germline V gene lookup returns CDR1 SGHAT and CDR2 FQNNGV. The CDR3 extends over 14 amino acids. The DNA for the CDR3 is TGTGCCAGCAGCTTAGTCTGGGGGCCCGGGGAGCTGTTTTTT. Translated, it gives CASSLVWGPGELFF.

The V gene is TRBV7-9, the J gene TRBJ1-2; 7 nucleotides match TRBD1. V lost 7 bases and J lost 7; bases outside the gene matches: 6. This CDR3 is built from 12 residues. Per germline, CDR1 SEHNR and CDR2 FQNEAQ (reference sequence). CDR3 sequence: CASNRDRAGYTF. The CDR3 region has the DNA TGTGCCAGCAACCGTGACAGGGCTGGCTACACCTTC.

The CDR3 here is CASQARGGTEAFF. CDR3 nucleotide sequence: TGTGCCAGCCAGGCCAGGGGCGGCACTGAAGCTTTCTTT. The genes are TRBV7-8 and TRBJ1-1; TRBD1 might be the D (6 bases). Germline lookup yields CDR1 SGHVS and CDR2 FQNEAQ. V was shortened by 8 bases and J by 4 bases, with 14 bases between the two germline ends. The CDR3 loop spans 13 amino acids.

The genes are TRBV6-6 and TRBJ2-7, with a weak D call TRBD2 (6 bases). CDR1 is MNHNY and CDR2 is SVGAGI in the germline V gene (reference sequence). The CDR3 has 13 amino acids. V was pared by 7 bases and J by 0 bases, with 10 bases between. The CDR3 sequence: CASTGGFSYEQYF. CDR3 nucleotides: TGTGCCAGCACCGGGGGTTTCTCCTACGAGCAGTACTTC.